A selection of T cell receptor beta chains follows, all from one sample in a study of blood T cell repertoires in COVID-19. TCRdb keeps only in-frame clones here, not all; method: immunoSEQ multiplex PCR. The sample has around 270,000 clones; roughly 80% are singletons. Material: peripheral blood. Receptor source: a man in his sixties with acute or convalescent COVID-19. Both conserved end residues are part of each CDR3. D genes are given only for firm matches. Clone size, where shown, is once, few, many, or a class for clones that have expanded.

D	J	V	size	CDR3
NA	TRBJ2-7	TRBV11-2	NA	CASSLGSSYEQYF
TRBD1	TRBJ2-7	TRBV15	NA	CATSRDADRVDEQYF
TRBD1	TRBJ1-2	TRBV5-5	NA	CASSSTRQGGGYTF
NA	TRBJ2-7	TRBV28	NA	CASSSGSLSDEQYF
TRBD1	TRBJ1-4	TRBV29-1	NA	CSVGTGVDTSSEKLFF
NA	TRBJ2-1	TRBV11-3	NA	CASSLGQGLHNEQFF
NA	TRBJ1-1	TRBV10-3	few	CAISDPVTSNTEAFF
NA	TRBJ1-5	TRBV19	NA	CASAGGDNQPQHF
TRBD1	TRBJ1-1	TRBV29-1	NA	CSGEGASTEAFF
TRBD2	TRBJ2-5	TRBV29-1	NA	CSVSGASGAVETQYF
NA	TRBJ2-5	TRBV7-2	NA	CASSLARTSQETQYF
TRBD1	TRBJ2-2	TRBV2	NA	CASSQDGTGTGELFF
NA	TRBJ1-2	TRBV5-1	NA	CASSPADSPWDLGYTF
NA	TRBJ1-5	TRBV2	NA	CASSGATQRVQPQHF
NA	TRBJ1-2	TRBV19	NA	CASWHRPRNYGYTF
NA	TRBJ2-1	TRBV7-6	NA	CASSPRTISYNEQFF
NA	TRBJ2-1	TRBV14	NA	CASSQTGFAYNEQFF
TRBD1	TRBJ2-7	TRBV6-5	NA	CASSLGHRGLEQYF
NA	TRBJ2-5	TRBV6-1	NA	CASSASETGIVETQYF
TRBD2	TRBJ2-2	TRBV19	NA	CASSIRLAGTGELFF
NA	TRBJ1-5	TRBV5-4	NA	CASSLDPSGQPQHF
NA	TRBJ1-6	TRBV24-1	NA	CATNETREVSPLHF
TRBD2	TRBJ2-1	TRBV6-5	NA	CASSLTSGTTYNEQFF
NA	TRBJ1-2	TRBV24-1	NA	CATSDLSKGANYGYTF
TRBD2	TRBJ2-7	TRBV10-1	NA	CASSEGRGGHREQYF
NA	TRBJ2-1	TRBV5-8	few	CASSSLRASRGFF
TRBD1	TRBJ2-6	TRBV18	NA	CASSPYKSTGSGANVLTF
NA	TRBJ2-5	TRBV6-1	few	CASSEIYSQETQYF
NA	TRBJ2-5	TRBV27	NA	CASSFLPGGVQETQYF
TRBD2	TRBJ2-5	TRBV6-5	NA	CASSYSSGGAEETQYF
TRBD1	TRBJ1-5	TRBV7-2	NA	CASSAGTGGGSNQPQHF
NA	TRBJ2-2	TRBV19	NA	CASMDSHTGELFF
NA	TRBJ1-2	TRBV3-1/TRBV3-2	NA	CASSQDGGNYGYTF
TRBD1	TRBJ2-1	TRBV19	NA	CATGQGLYNEQFF
TRBD1	TRBJ1-6	TRBV19	NA	CASSNTGTGDSPLHF
TRBD1	TRBJ2-3	TRBV9	NA	CASSVDRGTQYF